What follows are 32 T cell receptor beta chains derived from one specimen sequenced in a study of T cell responses to AZD1222 COVID-19 vaccine. Libraries were prepared by immunoSEQ multiplex PCR; TCRdb keeps only in-frame clonotypes and omits some of them. The sample lists about 99,000 clones; roughly nine tenths were seen once. Source: peripheral blood, taken on day 0 of AZD1222 vaccination. The receptors come from an adult in good health.

The chain couples TRBV10-3 to TRBJ1-2; D is undetermined. In germline, CDR1 is ENHRY, CDR2 SYGVKD. V lost 8 bases and J lost 4, with 11 bases in between. This CDR3 region has 12 residues. The CDR3 reads CAISRAIYGYTF. CDR3 coding DNA: TGTGCCATCTCGAGGGCGATCTATGGCTACACCTTC.

This rearrangement joins TRBV20-1 to TRBJ1-1; D is unresolved. The CDR3 is 11 residues long. Looked up from germline, CDR1 is DFQATT and CDR2 is SNEGSKA (reference sequence). CDR3 residues: CSDAAGTEAFF. The CDR3, as DNA: TGCAGCGATGCTGCGGGCACTGAAGCTTTCTTT.

This rearrangement joins TRBV12-3 or TRBV12-4 to TRBJ2-7; 7 bases agree with TRBD1. CDR3 size: 13 residues. V shed 1 base, J shed 7 bases, and the junction held 4 bases outside the gene matches. The CDR3 DNA sequence: TGTGCCAGCAGTTTAGGAAGGGGGCATGAGCAGTACGTC. This gives the protein CASSLGRGHEQYV.

The CDR3 DNA reads as TGTGCCAGCAGCCAAGACGGGGAAGCGGGAGGCTCCTACAATGAGCAGTTCTTC. It yields the protein CASSQDGEAGGSYNEQFF. The V gene is TRBV4-2, the J gene TRBJ2-1; 9 nucleotides align to TRBD2. The CDR3 loop spans 18 amino acids. The junction had 6 bases not matched to a gene; V was cut back by 0 bases and J by 0 bases. The germline gives CDR1 LGHNA, CDR2 YNFKEQ.

This rearrangement joins TRBV5-1 to TRBJ2-7; D remains unclear. The V end lost 4 bases, the J end lost 0 bases, and 8 bases lay between the germline ends. The CDR3 spans 13 residues. Germline assignment: CDR1 SGHRS and CDR2 YFSETQ. CDR3 DNA: TGCGCCAGCAGCCCCTCGGTCTCCTACGAGCAGTACTTC. Protein product: CASSPSVSYEQYF. The entire variable domain, with the rest obtained from reference TRBV5-1 and TRBJ2-7, is as follows: KAGVTQTPRYLIKTRGQQVTLSCSPISGHRSVSWYQQTPGQGLQFLFEYFSETQRNKGNFPGRFSGRQFSNSRSEMNVSTLELGDSALYLCASSPSVSYEQYFGPGTRLTVT.

The gene calls are TRBV5-4 and TRBJ1-1; the D gene is possibly TRBD1 (5 bases). The V end was cut by 2 bases, the J end by 1 base, with 15 bases between. Germline CDR1 SGHNT, CDR2 YYREEE (reference sequence). The CDR3 loop spans 16 amino acids. The CDR3 region has the DNA TGTGCCAGCAGCTTCGAACCGGGGCCGCGGAACACTGAAGCTTTCTTT. This gives the protein CASSFEPGPRNTEAFF.

The rearrangement links TRBV12-5 to TRBJ1-4; 8 bases are a match to TRBD1. Looked up from germline, CDR1 is LGHNT and CDR2 is FRNRAP. The J segment lost 8 bases and the V segment lost 6 bases, leaving 8 bases of the junction unmatched. The CDR3 consists of 14 residues. CDR3 coding DNA: TGTGCTAGTGGACCAGGGGGCATTGAGGAAAAACTGTTTTTT. Its protein product is CASGPGGIEEKLFF.

This chain connects TRBV11-1 to TRBJ1-1; TRBD1 agrees at 9 bases. The V segment lost 5 bases and the J segment 4 bases; nucleotides outside the gene matches: 8. The CDR3 is made up of 15 amino acids. The V gene's germline CDR1 is SGHAT and CDR2 FQDESV (reference sequence). Here the CDR3 DNA reads TGTGCCAGCAGCCCACAACAGGGGGCGGGCACTGAAGCTTTCTTT. This gives the protein CASSPQQGAGTEAFF.

CDR3 coding DNA: TGTGCCTGGTCTCCTCGGGGGGGACTGAACACTGAAGCTTTCTTT. Its protein is CAWSPRGGLNTEAFF. The rearrangement links TRBV30 to TRBJ1-1; TRBD1 might be the D (5 bases). CDR3 length: 15 residues. Trimming shortened V by 5 bases and J by 0 bases, and 16 bases separated the two germline ends. The germline V gene encodes CDR1 GTSNPN and CDR2 SVGIG (reference sequence).

The chain carries TRBV5-4 and TRBJ2-6; no firm D call. The V end lost 0 bases, the J end lost 2 bases, and 6 bases lay between the germline ends. The CDR3 covers 15 residues. Germline CDR1 SGHNT, CDR2 YYREEE (reference sequence). DNA of the CDR3: TGTGCCAGCAGCTTGGTGGGAACTGGGGCCAACGTCCTGACTTTC. Translating gives CASSLVGTGANVLTF.

The chain is built from TRBV27 and TRBJ1-5, with a possible D match to TRBD1 (5 bases). CDR1 is MNHEY, CDR2 SMNVEV, per germline (reference sequence). This CDR3 has 14 residues. V was pared by 5 bases and J by 3 bases, with 11 bases between. CDR3 sequence: CASSRGTANQPQHF. The CDR3, as DNA: TGTGCCAGCAGTAGAGGGACGGCCAATCAGCCCCAGCATTTT.

The chain combines TRBV7-9 with TRBJ1-4; D is uncertain. Per the germline V gene, CDR1 is SEHNR and CDR2 is FQNEAQ (reference sequence). The CDR3 sequence is 14 residues long. Trimming stripped 4 bases from V and 3 bases from J, with 9 bases between. The CDR3 DNA follows: TGTGCCAGCAGCTGGATCGAGGCTAATGAAAAACTGTTTTTT. It yields the protein CASSWIEANEKLFF.

This chain connects TRBV19 to TRBJ2-4, with 8 bases lining up with TRBD2. The CDR3 is 14 residues long. The trim removed 3 bases at V and 9 bases at J, leaving 7 bases unmatched. In germline, CDR1 is LNHDA, CDR2 SQIVND (reference sequence). DNA for the CDR3: TGTGCCAGTAGTATGGGCGGGAGGCTCGGCATTCAGTACTTC. This gives the protein CASSMGGRLGIQYF.

This chain joins TRBV27 and TRBJ1-2; TRBD1 matches 8 bases. Per the germline V gene, CDR1 is MNHEY and CDR2 is SMNVEV (reference sequence). V was clipped by 1 base and J by 8 bases; unmatched bases: 15. The CDR3 sequence is 17 residues long. The CDR3 protein is CASSLYGQGALIGGYTF. CDR3 sequence (DNA): TGTGCCAGCAGTTTATACGGGCAGGGGGCCTTAATTGGAGGCTACACCTTC.

The rearrangement joins TRBV7-9 to TRBJ2-1; weak D call: TRBD2 (5 bases). The V gene lost 1 base and the J gene lost 7 bases, with 14 bases spanning the gap. In germline, CDR1 is SEHNR, CDR2 FQNEAQ (reference sequence). The CDR3 contains 15 residues. The CDR3 sequence: CASSLERATGNEQFF. CDR3 in DNA: TGTGCCAGCAGCTTAGAGAGGGCCACGGGGAATGAGCAGTTCTTC.

V and J are TRBV2 and TRBJ2-7, with D perhaps TRBD1 (6 bases). Germline-derived CDR1 and CDR2 are SNHLY and FYNNEI. The CDR3 extends over 13 amino acids. The V end lost 4 bases, the J end lost 4 bases, and 11 bases lay between the germline ends. The CDR3: CASSVGTSYEQYV. The CDR3 DNA reads as TGTGCCAGCAGTGTAGGGACATCTTACGAGCAGTACGTC.

Remarks on this clone: At one end the junction does not follow the germline gene, possibly because of a read error. The chain recombines TRBV5-1 with TRBJ2-1; maybe TRBD2 (6 bases). Germline V gene data show CDR1 as SGHRS and CDR2 as YFSETQ. The CDR3 is made up of 13 amino acids. CDR3 DNA: TGTGCCAGCAGCTTGGCACGGGGGAGTGAGCAGTTCTTC. Amino acids: CASSLARGSEQFF.

This clone was seen once. V usage is TRBV12-3 or TRBV12-4 and J usage is TRBJ2-7, with no clear D. Trimming removed 6 bases at V and 0 bases at J, with 6 bases between. This CDR3 comprises 12 residues. The CDR3 reads CASSHPSYEQYF. The CDR3 DNA reads as TGTGCCAGCAGCCACCCCTCCTACGAGCAGTACTTC.

V gene TRBV7-3 combines with J gene TRBJ2-5; D perhaps matches TRBD2 (5 bases). The CDR3 contains 15 residues. Germline CDR1 is SGHTA and CDR2 is FQGTGA. V was cut by 5 bases and J by 1 base, with 14 bases left in between. The CDR3 DNA follows: TGTGCCAGCAGCGTGGGTATCGCGGGCCAAGAGACCCAGTACTTC. Protein sequence: CASSVGIAGQETQYF.

The chain is built from TRBV3-1 (or the pseudogene TRBV3-2) and TRBJ2-7, with D hard to call. The CDR3 length is 15 residues. Per the germline V gene, CDR1 is LGHDT and CDR2 is YNNKEL (reference sequence). V dropped 1 base and J dropped 5 bases, with 15 bases sitting between them. The CDR3 nucleotides read TGTGCCAGCAGCCAAGTATTTCTGGGGATCCACGAGCAGTACTTC. Encoded protein: CASSQVFLGIHEQYF.

The chain employs TRBV18 and TRBJ1-6; 9 bases line up with TRBD1. The CDR3 is 14 amino acids. Germline CDR1 KGHSH, CDR2 LQKENI. After removal of 6 bases from V and 7 bases from J, the junction contained 4 bases not matched to a gene. CDR3 coding DNA: TGTGCCAGCTCCCTGGACAGGGGAAATTCACCCCTCCACTTT. Residues: CASSLDRGNSPLHF.

The genes are TRBV27 and TRBJ2-2; D is perhaps TRBD1 (6 bases). V was cut by 7 bases and J by 6 bases, with 21 bases left in between. The CDR3 has 16 amino acids. Germline CDR1 is MNHEY and CDR2 is SMNVEV (reference sequence). DNA of the CDR3: TGTGCCAGCACCCCTAGATGGCAGGGGAGATCCGGGGAGCTGTTTTTT. Translated, it gives CASTPRWQGRSGELFF.

This clone was seen a few times. The chain is built from TRBV5-6 and TRBJ1-1, with D uncertain. Trimming stripped 2 bases from V and 1 base from J, with 15 bases between. Per germline, CDR1 SGHDT and CDR2 YYEEEE. The length of the CDR3 is 16 residues. CDR3 sequence (DNA): TGTGCCAGCAGCTTTGGTTTTATATCCTCGAACACTGAAGCTTTCTTT. It specifies CASSFGFISSNTEAFF. The whole variable domain, filled in from reference TRBV5-6 and TRBJ1-1, reads DAGVTQSPTHLIKTRGQQVTLRCSPKSGHDTVSWYQQALGQGPQFIFQYYEEEERQRGNFPDRFSGHQFPNYSSELNVNALLLGDSALYLCASSFGFISSNTEAFFGQGTRLTVV.

V and J are TRBV5-1 and TRBJ2-4; TRBD1 agrees at 9 bases. With 4 bases clipped from V and 6 bases from J, the junction kept 11 bases outside the gene matches. There are 16 residues in the CDR3. Germline V lookup: CDR1 SGHRS, CDR2 YFSETQ. Here the CDR3 reads CASSVTGTGWGNIQYF. CDR3 DNA sequence: TGCGCCAGCAGCGTTACCGGGACAGGGTGGGGAAACATTCAGTACTTC.

The J gene is TRBJ1-2, the V gene TRBV4-2; D is unresolved. V shed 0 bases and J shed 8 bases, with 10 bases lying between them. In germline, CDR1 is LGHNA, CDR2 YNFKEQ. This CDR3 has 13 amino acids. The CDR3 nucleotides are TGTGCCAGCAGCCAAGATTTGCCCCGAGGCTACACCTTC. Translating it yields CASSQDLPRGYTF.

In nucleotides, the CDR3 is TGTGCCAGCCGGGACAGGGGAGAAAAACTGTTTTTT. Amino acids: CASRDRGEKLFF. This sequence joins TRBV6-5 and TRBJ1-4; 10 bases match TRBD1. Germline CDR1 and CDR2: MNHEY and SVGAGI. The CDR3 totals 12 residues. V was clipped by 8 bases and J by 8 bases; unmatched bases: 2.

This clone came up once. The rearrangement joins TRBV7-2 to TRBJ2-3; TRBD2 agrees at 10 bases. Germline-derived CDR1 and CDR2 are SGHTA and FQGNSA. The J segment lost 4 bases and the V segment lost 6 bases, leaving 4 bases of the junction unmatched. CDR3 length: 14 residues. In DNA, the CDR3 is TGTGCCAGCAGTGCAGCGGGGGGGCCAGATACGCAGTATTTT. It specifies CASSAAGGPDTQYF. Full variable domain (remainder filled in from reference TRBV7-2 and TRBJ2-3): GAGVSQSPSNKVTEKGKDVELRCDPISGHTALYWYRQSLGQGLEFLIYFQGNSAPDKSGLPSDRFSAERTGGSVSTLTIQRTQQEDSAVYLCASSAAGGPDTQYFGPGTRLTVL.

The J gene is TRBJ2-5, the V gene TRBV7-9, with 9 bases that match TRBD1. The V segment lost 3 bases and the J segment 3 bases; nucleotides outside the gene matches: 8. Per germline, CDR1 SEHNR and CDR2 FQNEAQ (reference sequence). The CDR3 extends over 16 amino acids. CDR3 DNA: TGTGCCAGCAGCTTCCCCCCAGGACAGGGGAAAGAGACCCAGTACTTC. Translation gives CASSFPPGQGKETQYF. Full variable domain (remainder filled in from reference TRBV7-9 and TRBJ2-5): DTGVSQNPRHKITKRGQNVTFRCDPISEHNRLYWYRQTLGQGPEFLTYFQNEAQLEKSRLLSDRFSAERPKGSFSTLEIQRTEQGDSAMYLCASSFPPGQGKETQYFGPGTRLLVL.

This clone was seen once. V gene TRBV7-9 combines with J gene TRBJ1-2; no clear D gene. The V and J ends lost 1 base and 4 bases respectively, with 4 bases between them. Looked up from germline, CDR1 is SEHNR and CDR2 is FQNEAQ (reference sequence). CDR3 length: 12 amino acids. This CDR3 reads CASSLGGYGYTF. The CDR3 nucleotides are TGTGCCAGCAGCTTAGGTGGCTATGGCTACACCTTC.

V is TRBV10-3 and J is TRBJ1-1; no definite D call. The germline V gene encodes CDR1 ENHRY and CDR2 SYGVKD. This CDR3 has 14 amino acids. The germline V and J ends were trimmed by 4 bases and 1 base, with 10 bases remaining between them. Here the CDR3 reads CAISVASGNTEAFF. The CDR3, as DNA: TGTGCCATCAGTGTGGCCAGTGGGAACACTGAAGCTTTCTTT.

V is TRBV5-3 and J is TRBJ2-3; no clear D gene. TRBV5-3 is placed among ORFs of uncertain function. The CDR3 covers 14 residues. V was trimmed by 4 bases and J by 2 bases, leaving 11 bases between them. This CDR3 reads CARSPDTTTDTQYF. The CDR3 nucleotides read TGTGCCAGAAGCCCAGATACGACCACAGATACGCAGTATTTT.

In its sample, this clone was seen a few times. The chain has TRBV7-2 and TRBJ2-1, with D possibly TRBD2 on 6 matching bases. This CDR3 region has 14 residues. Trimming pared 3 bases from V and 9 bases from J, leaving 15 bases between. The germline V gene has CDR1 SGHTA and CDR2 FQGNSA. CDR3 sequence reads: CASSFALRELEQFF. The CDR3 DNA is TGTGCCAGCAGCTTTGCTCTACGGGAGCTTGAGCAGTTCTTC.